One and the same sample provided the 7 T cell receptor beta chains below, sequenced in a study of cytomegalovirus exposure and HLA in healthy donors. The PCR used 60 Vbeta and 13 Jbeta primers. Repertoires were generated with immunoSEQ multiplex PCR, while TCRdb's copy carries only in-frame clones and drops some. This sample has about 280,000 clones, with about 90% found just once. Sequenced: PBMCs. The receptors originated from a woman aged 18-29 years in good health and CMV-seronegative.

V is TRBV2 and J is TRBJ2-5; 8 nucleotides match TRBD2. J gave up 1 base and V 4 bases, and 8 bases lay outside the gene matches. This CDR3 region has 16 residues. In germline, CDR1 is SNHLY, CDR2 FYNNEI. CDR3 bases: TGTGCCAGCAGTGTCACGGTCGGGGGGGTCCAAGAGACCCAGTACTTC. This gives the protein CASSVTVGGVQETQYF.

A single count supports this clone. V is TRBV7-6 and J is TRBJ2-2; TRBD2 is a possible D gene (5 bases). Germline V gives CDR1 SGHVS, CDR2 FNYEAQ. The V gene lost 5 bases and the J gene lost 7 bases, with 11 bases spanning the gap. This CDR3 has 13 amino acids. The CDR3, as DNA: TGTGCCAGCAGCGGCGGACTTAGCGGGGAGCTGTTTTTT. This codes for CASSGGLSGELFF.

V and J are TRBV5-1 and TRBJ2-2; 9 positions match TRBD1. Germline V gene lookup returns CDR1 SGHRS and CDR2 YFSETQ. This CDR3 is built from 15 residues. V shed 6 bases, J shed 3 bases, and the junction held 6 bases outside the gene matches. The CDR3 reads CASIPGQGYTGELFF. CDR3 bases: TGCGCCAGCATCCCGGGACAGGGTTACACCGGGGAGCTGTTTTTT.

The chain is built from TRBV29-1 and TRBJ1-1; a weak D match, TRBD1 (5 bases). The CDR3 runs to 11 residues. Germline lookup yields CDR1 SQVTM and CDR2 ANQGSEA. The germline V and J ends were trimmed by 6 bases and 2 bases, with 7 bases remaining between them. CDR3 DNA sequence: TGCAGCGTAGGGGAAAACACTGAAGCTTTCTTT. This sequence encodes CSVGENTEAFF.

This clone was seen just once. The chain links TRBV9 to TRBJ2-7; tentative D call: TRBD2 (6 bases). The V gene's germline CDR1 is SGDLS and CDR2 YYNGEE. This CDR3 has 18 residues. V lost 4 bases, J lost 4 bases, and 27 bases lay in between. In DNA form, the CDR3 reads TGTGCCAGCAGCCCGCCCACTAGCCTCTATTCTCCTACGTACGAGCAGTACTTC. This encodes CASSPPTSLYSPTYEQYF.

The gene calls are TRBV30 and TRBJ1-3; D unclear. Deletions cut 2 bases from V and 3 bases from J, with 2 bases between. The CDR3 extends over 11 amino acids. The germline V gene encodes CDR1 GTSNPN and CDR2 SVGIG (reference sequence). CDR3 nucleotide sequence: TGTGCCTGGAGTTATGGAAACACCATATATTTT. It codes for CAWSYGNTIYF.

The CDR3 reads CASTQGRGQAKNIQYF. The CDR3 coding sequence is TGTGCCAGCACCCAGGGGCGGGGGCAAGCCAAAAACATTCAGTACTTC. The chain has TRBV7-9 and TRBJ2-4, with TRBD2 as a possible D gene (7 bases). This CDR3 has 16 amino acids. Germline CDR1 reads SEHNR; CDR2 reads FQNEAQ (reference sequence). Trimming left V 7 bases short and J 0 bases short, with 16 bases between.